Each of the 5 T cell receptor beta chains below was sequenced from the same sample in a study of shared clonotypes between healthy human individuals (dated by TCRdb to 2018 to 2021). Libraries came from the immunoSEQ multiplex PCR assay. Drawn from immuneACCESS, this table holds only the in-frame rearrangements with V and J called that TCRdb kept. Clones are partly lost; checked studies trace under half to an unresolved V gene and leave the rest unexplained. This sample is represented by some 2,000,000 clones; approximately 94% of them were singletons. The ten largest clones represent about 1.1% of the sample. CD8 naive samples were obtained by positive selection for CCR7 among CD45RO-negative cells, yielding a CD45RA+CCR7+ population from which TemRA cells were excluded. Sequences were obtained from naive CD8+ T cells sorted from blood. The cell subset or site tag for this specimen amounts to: CD45RA+CCR7+. The receptors were gathered from a man between 18 and 29 years old in good health.

This chain connects TRBV9 to TRBJ1-2; D might be TRBD1 (5 bases). With 0 bases removed from V and 7 bases from J, the gap between germline ends came to 10 bases. Germline V lookup: CDR1 SGDLS, CDR2 YYNGEE. The CDR3 runs to 13 residues. The CDR3 protein is CASSVVTGSGYTF. Written as DNA, the CDR3 is TGTGCCAGCAGCGTAGTAACAGGAAGTGGCTACACCTTC.

DNA of the CDR3: TGTGCCAGCAGTCCTCATCCCGGGACTACATACACCGGGGAGCTGTTTTTT. It translates to CASSPHPGTTYTGELFF. This chain links TRBV2 with TRBJ2-2; 7 positions agree with TRBD2. The ends lost 5 bases at V and 3 bases at J; junction bases unmatched: 12. Germline V lookup: CDR1 SNHLY, CDR2 FYNNEI. CDR3 length: 17 amino acids. Full variable domain (outside the CDR3, taken from reference TRBV2 and TRBJ2-2): EPEVTQTPSHQVTQMGQEVILRCVPISNHLYFYWYRQILGQKVEFLVSFYNNEISEKSEIFDDQFSVERPDGSNFTLKIRSTKLEDSAMYFCASSPHPGTTYTGELFFGEGSRLTVL.

This rearrangement joins TRBV4-1 to TRBJ1-1, with D perhaps matching TRBD1 (6 bases). CDR3 length equals 16 residues. Germline-derived CDR1 and CDR2 are MGHRA and YSYEKL. Trimming left V 0 bases short and J 5 bases short, with 16 bases between. The CDR3 coding sequence is TGCGCCAGCAGCCAAGATTCTGGGGGGCGCAGGACTGAAGCTTTCTTT. This encodes CASSQDSGGRRTEAFF.

The genes are TRBV4-1 and TRBJ2-7; 7 bases fit TRBD1. V gave up 1 base and J gave up 7 bases; unmatched junction bases: 4. The CDR3 spans 13 residues. Germline CDR1 and CDR2: MGHRA and YSYEKL. The chain's CDR3 is CASSQVQGWEQYF. The CDR3 nucleotides are TGCGCCAGCAGCCAAGTACAGGGGTGGGAGCAGTACTTC.

Points on this clone: Other DNA sequences of this sample code for an identical CDR3. The V and J genes are TRBV5-1 and TRBJ2-7; 7 bases agree with TRBD1. Trimming removed 3 bases from V and 4 bases from J; junction bases left unmatched: 1. From germline, CDR1 is SGHRS and CDR2 YFSETQ. The CDR3 is 12 amino acids. DNA for the CDR3: TGCGCCAGCAGCTACAGGGGTTACGAGCAGTACTTC. Protein sequence: CASSYRGYEQYF.